This passage covers 28 T cell receptor beta chains from one sample sequenced in a study of blood T cell repertoires in COVID-19. Assay: immunoSEQ multiplex PCR; the TCRdb copy retains only in-frame clones and omits some. Among a few hundred thousand clones listed, around four fifths were seen once. Sample: PBMCs or T cells enriched from blood (not recorded which). All receptors come from a man younger than 40 with acute COVID-19.

With respect to this clone: At one boundary the junction diverges from the germline segment, which might be a read error. The chain recombines TRBV7-7 with TRBJ2-3; unclear D gene. The CDR3 consists of 14 residues. Germline lookup yields CDR1 SSHAT and CDR2 FNYEAQ (reference sequence). CDR3 DNA sequence: TGTGCTAGCAGCCTAGGCGCGAGCGCAGATACGCAGTATTTT. Residues: CASSLGASADTQYF.

This clone showed up just once. The CDR3 reads CASSLVGQGQFF. Written as DNA, the CDR3 is TGTGCCAGCAGCTTAGTGGGGCAGGGTCAGTTCTTC. The chain joins TRBV7-6 to TRBJ2-1, with D possibly TRBD1 on 5 matching bases. The CDR3 runs 12 residues. Germline V gives CDR1 SGHVS, CDR2 FNYEAQ. Trimming removed 1 base at V and 13 bases at J, with 11 bases between.

Remarks on this clone: Sequence at one end of the junction differs from germline and may be a read error. The J gene is TRBJ1-6, the V gene TRBV5-1, with D perhaps TRBD1 (6 bases). Per germline, CDR1 SGHRS and CDR2 YFSETQ. The CDR3 is 16 residues long. The CDR3 nucleotides are TGTGCCAGCAGCTTGTTTCCAGGGGAAGGGGGTTCACCCCTCCACTTT. It specifies CASSLFPGEGGSPLHF.

This chain links TRBV28 with TRBJ1-1; D not resolved. The length of the CDR3 is 12 residues. V shed 3 bases and J shed 6 bases, with 8 bases lying between them. Germline CDR1 and CDR2: MDHEN and SYDVKM. The CDR3 here is CASSFWTSEAFF. The CDR3 DNA reads TGTGCCAGCAGTTTTTGGACTTCTGAAGCTTTCTTT. Supplemented by reference TRBV28 and TRBJ1-1, the full variable domain reads DVKVTQSSRYLVKRTGEKVFLECVQDMDHENMFWYRQDPGLGLRLIYFSYDVKMKEKGDIPEGYSVSREKKERFSLILESASTNQTSMYLCASSFWTSEAFFGQGTRLTVV.

V gene TRBV24-1 combines with J gene TRBJ2-3, with D perhaps TRBD1 (6 bases). CDR1 is KGHDR and CDR2 is SFDVKD in the germline V gene. Trimming took off 5 bases at V and 7 bases at J, with 12 bases between the two ends. The CDR3 sequence is 13 residues long. CDR3 loop: CATSVVGGNTQYF. CDR3 in DNA: TGTGCCACCAGTGTGGTAGGGGGTAATACGCAGTATTTT.

This chain joins TRBV7-6 and TRBJ2-6; D perhaps matches TRBD1 (6 bases). The V end lost 2 bases, the J end lost 3 bases, and 11 bases lay between the germline ends. The germline gives CDR1 SGHVS, CDR2 FNYEAQ. The CDR3 is 16 residues long. This CDR3 reads CASSLWQGNGANVLTF. CDR3 DNA sequence: TGTGCCAGCAGCTTATGGCAGGGGAATGGGGCCAACGTCCTGACTTTC.

This clone was seen a single time. The chain uses TRBV19 and TRBJ2-7; unclear D gene. V gave up 5 bases and J gave up 2 bases, with 4 bases separating them. Germline CDR1 and CDR2: LNHDA and SQIVND (reference sequence). The CDR3 extends over 11 amino acids. CDR3 sequence: CASSSTYEQYV. CDR3 DNA: TGTGCCAGTAGTTCTACCTACGAGCAGTACGTC.

The chain links TRBV19 to TRBJ1-6; 8 positions match TRBD1. The J segment lost 9 bases and the V segment lost 0 bases, leaving 13 bases of the junction unmatched. The CDR3 consists of 18 residues. The germline V gene has CDR1 LNHDA and CDR2 SQIVND (reference sequence). The CDR3 region is CASSIDPQGAISGSPLHF. The CDR3 coding sequence is TGTGCCAGTAGTATAGATCCGCAGGGGGCGATTTCGGGTTCACCCCTCCACTTT.

V is TRBV5-4 and J is TRBJ2-2; 7 nucleotides align to TRBD1. V dropped 3 bases and J dropped 2; count of bases not matched to a gene: 7. The CDR3 has 16 amino acids. Germline V gene lookup returns CDR1 SGHNT and CDR2 YYREEE (reference sequence). CDR3 DNA sequence: TGTGCCAGCAGCTCCCCGGGACAGACAAACACCGGGGAGCTGTTTTTT. It translates to CASSSPGQTNTGELFF.

This clone came up once. This rearrangement joins TRBV6-5 to TRBJ1-6; D remains ambiguous. Trimming took 8 bases from V and 4 from J, leaving 12 bases between them. This CDR3 is 14 amino acids long. Germline V gives CDR1 MNHEY, CDR2 SVGAGI. The CDR3 nucleotides read TGTGCCAGCCGAGACGGAGCGTATAATTCACCCCTCCACTTT. It codes for CASRDGAYNSPLHF.

The genes are TRBV19 and TRBJ1-5; possible D gene TRBD1, 5 bases. V was cut by 5 bases and J by 6 bases, with 17 bases left in between. This CDR3 region has 15 residues. The germline gives CDR1 LNHDA, CDR2 SQIVND (reference sequence). The CDR3: CASSSPMAGLQPQHF. In nucleotides, the CDR3 is TGTGCCAGTAGTTCGCCCATGGCAGGGCTTCAGCCCCAGCATTTT.

This clone was observed a few times. The CDR3 DNA reads TGTGCCAGCAGCCGGAGAGACAGGGACGAGCAGTACGTC. Translated: CASSRRDRDEQYV. V usage is TRBV7-8 and J usage is TRBJ2-7, with 7 bases matching TRBD1. CDR1 and CDR2 (germline): SGHVS, FQNEAQ. This CDR3 is 13 amino acids long. The V gene end was trimmed by 5 bases and the J gene end by 5 bases; junction bases not matched to a gene: 6.

This clone was seen more than once but under ten times. The chain is built from TRBV11-3 and TRBJ1-4, with 7 bases fitting TRBD1. CDR1 SGHNT and CDR2 YENEEA come from the germline V gene. With V trimmed by 5 bases and J by 1 base, 4 bases remained unmatched. The CDR3 spans 15 residues. CDR3 protein: CASSRNRGTNEKLFF. DNA for the CDR3: TGTGCCAGCAGCCGAAACAGGGGAACTAATGAAAAACTGTTTTTT.

This chain connects TRBV4-3 to TRBJ2-6, with TRBD1 matching over 8 bases. In germline, CDR1 is LGHNA, CDR2 YSLEER. This CDR3 contains 16 residues. Germline trimming cut 1 base from V and 1 base from J; bases unmatched to any gene: 0. CDR3: CASSQGTGSGANVLTF. CDR3 DNA sequence: TGCGCCAGCAGCCAAGGGACAGGGTCTGGGGCCAACGTCCTGACTTTC.

The chain employs TRBV5-1 and TRBJ2-3; 8 bases are shared with TRBD1. The CDR3 is 14 residues long. Germline V gene data show CDR1 as SGHRS and CDR2 as YFSETQ. Trimming took 2 bases from V and 4 from J; bases not matched to a gene: 3. CDR3 protein: CASSFSQGADTQYF. The CDR3 nucleotides are TGCGCCAGCAGCTTTTCACAGGGGGCAGATACGCAGTATTTT.

V usage is TRBV6-5 and J usage is TRBJ1-5; unclear D gene. V shed 8 bases and J shed 3 bases, with 14 bases lying between them. Germline V gene lookup returns CDR1 MNHEY and CDR2 SVGAGI. This CDR3 comprises 14 residues. DNA of the CDR3: TGTGCCAGCGTCGGCGGAGGGAACAATCAGCCCCAGCATTTT. It is translated as CASVGGGNNQPQHF.

The gene calls are TRBV29-1 and TRBJ2-1; no clear D. This CDR3 region has 13 residues. The germline V and J ends were trimmed by 1 base and 8 bases, with 12 bases remaining between them. Germline loops: CDR1 SQVTM, CDR2 ANQGSEA. The CDR3 DNA follows: TGCAGCGTTGAAGTCACCCGAGGAGATGAGCAGTTCTTC. Translating it yields CSVEVTRGDEQFF.

The chain is built from TRBV6-4 and TRBJ2-6; D is perhaps TRBD1 (5 bases). The CDR3 is 14 residues long. Germline V CDR1 and CDR2: MRHNA, SNTAGT. V was pared by 2 bases and J by 4 bases, with 6 bases between. The CDR3 region is CASSDRGGANVLTF. The CDR3 DNA reads as TGTGCCAGCAGTGACAGGGGAGGGGCCAACGTCCTGACTTTC.

The CDR3 region is CASSIGNRGRRAVNQPQHF. The CDR3 DNA sequence: TGTGCCAGTAGTATAGGCAACAGGGGGCGTCGGGCGGTCAATCAGCCCCAGCATTTT. This rearrangement joins TRBV19 to TRBJ1-5; the match to TRBD1 covers 9 bases. This CDR3 has 19 residues. Germline CDR1 reads LNHDA; CDR2 reads SQIVND (reference sequence). The ends lost 1 base at V and 3 bases at J; junction bases unmatched: 13.

Of note for this clone: The junction shows a germline mismatch at one end, possibly a read error. The chain recombines TRBV5-1 with TRBJ1-4; perhaps TRBD1 as D (5 bases). Germline assignment: CDR1 SGHRS and CDR2 YFSETQ. The CDR3 has 15 residues. In nucleotides, the CDR3 is TGTGCCAGCAGCCCAAGACTAGACAGAAATGAAAAACTGTTTTTT. Protein sequence: CASSPRLDRNEKLFF.

This chain connects TRBV6-5 to TRBJ1-5; 7 nucleotides agree with TRBD1. CDR1 MNHEY and CDR2 SVGAGI come from the germline V gene. The CDR3 contains 15 residues. J gave up 0 bases and V 6 bases, and 5 bases lay outside the gene matches. CDR3 sequence: CASRLTGNSNQPQHF. For the CDR3, the DNA is TGTGCCAGCAGATTGACAGGGAATAGCAATCAGCCCCAGCATTTT.

The V and J genes are TRBV10-3 and TRBJ1-4, with 8 bases aligning to TRBD1. V dropped 2 bases and J dropped 0; count of bases not matched to a gene: 2. Germline V CDR1 and CDR2: ENHRY, SYGVKD. This CDR3 comprises 16 residues. The CDR3 nucleotides read TGTGCCATCAGTGAGGGACAGGGTACAACTAATGAAAAACTGTTTTTT. Its protein product is CAISEGQGTTNEKLFF.

The CDR3 region is CASSPLVWGGSPLHF. The CDR3 nucleotides are TGTGCCAGTAGCCCGTTGGTCTGGGGGGGTTCACCCCTCCACTTT. V is TRBV19 and J is TRBJ1-6, with D possibly TRBD1 on 5 matching bases. Trimming left V 6 bases short and J 9 bases short, with 18 bases between. Germline loops: CDR1 LNHDA, CDR2 SQIVND (reference sequence). This CDR3 contains 15 residues.

This chain links TRBV6-2 or TRBV6-3 with TRBJ1-6; 8 bases are a match to TRBD1. The CDR3 has 15 residues. With 0 bases clipped from V and 10 bases from J, the junction kept 5 bases outside the gene matches. Looked up from germline, CDR1 is MNHEY and CDR2 is SVGEGT. The CDR3 protein is CASSYSDRGSSPLHF. The CDR3 DNA follows: TGTGCCAGCAGTTACTCAGACAGGGGCTCCTCACCCCTCCACTTT.

V gene TRBV5-1 combines with J gene TRBJ2-5; 9 bases map to TRBD1. V was pared by 4 bases and J by 7 bases, with 8 bases of the junction left unmatched. Per the germline V gene, CDR1 is SGHRS and CDR2 is YFSETQ. The CDR3 loop spans 14 amino acids. The CDR3 bases are TGCGCCAGCAGCATCCGGGACAGGGATGGGACCCAGTACTTC. It encodes CASSIRDRDGTQYF.

Regarding this clone: At the DNA level, this CDR3 is encoded by other sequences in the same sample as well. The chain is built from TRBV9 and TRBJ2-1; tentative D call: TRBD1 (6 bases). Trimming left V 3 bases short and J 7 bases short, with 14 bases between. This CDR3 has 14 residues. Germline CDR1 reads SGDLS; CDR2 reads YYNGEE. The CDR3 coding sequence is TGTGCCAGCAGCGAGGGGGTGGGCCGAAATGAGCAGTTCTTC. Residues: CASSEGVGRNEQFF.

The chain has TRBV19 and TRBJ1-5; TRBD1 might be the D (6 bases). V lost 6 bases to trimming and J lost 1 base, with 13 bases between them. CDR3 size: 15 residues. CDR1 and CDR2 (germline): LNHDA, SQIVND (reference sequence). CDR3 amino acids: CASRTGTLSNQPQHF. In DNA form, the CDR3 reads TGTGCCAGTAGAACAGGGACCTTAAGCAATCAGCCCCAGCATTTT.

This clone was detected a few times. The V call is TRBV10-3, the J call TRBJ1-5; 8 positions match TRBD1. The CDR3 runs to 15 residues. Trimming removed 2 bases from V and 4 bases from J; junction bases left unmatched: 4. Germline V lookup: CDR1 ENHRY, CDR2 SYGVKD. The CDR3 spells CAISEDRGGNQPQHF. In DNA, the CDR3 is TGTGCCATCAGTGAGGACAGGGGTGGGAATCAGCCCCAGCATTTT.